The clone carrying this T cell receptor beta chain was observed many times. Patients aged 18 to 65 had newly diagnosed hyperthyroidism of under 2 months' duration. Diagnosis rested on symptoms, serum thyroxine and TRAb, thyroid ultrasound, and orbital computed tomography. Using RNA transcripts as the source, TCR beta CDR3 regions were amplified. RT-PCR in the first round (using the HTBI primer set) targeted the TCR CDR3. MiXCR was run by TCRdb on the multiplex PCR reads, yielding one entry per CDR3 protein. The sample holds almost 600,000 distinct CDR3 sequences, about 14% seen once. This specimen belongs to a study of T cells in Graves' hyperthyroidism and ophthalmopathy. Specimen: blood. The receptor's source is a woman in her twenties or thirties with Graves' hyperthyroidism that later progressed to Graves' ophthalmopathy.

The CDR3 nucleotides are TGCAGTGCTGGTCTTAGCGTGAGCTCCTACAATGAGCAGTTCTTC. Its protein product is CSAGLSVSSYNEQFF. This chain links TRBV20-1 with TRBJ2-1; a weak D match, TRBD2 (5 bases). Germline values: CDR1 DFQATT, CDR2 SNEGSKA (reference sequence). Trimming shortened V by 5 bases and J by 0 bases, and 14 bases separated the two germline ends. CDR3 length equals 15 residues.